This TCR beta chain came from a study of glioma-infiltrating T cells. This clonotype was detected ten times or more. What it binds is not known. Study-level findings and limits: Non-neoplastic patients had below-expected tissue-blood divergence, while all gliomas exceeded expectation.

TCR alpha and beta CDR3 regions were amplified from RNA using iRepertoire nested multiplex PCR. TCRdb recomputed calls from the multiplex PCR reads with MiXCR, one row per CDR3 protein. The top ten clones hold 6.7% of a sample with over 70,000 distinct CDR3 sequences, 23% of them seen once. The sequenced sample consisted of glioma tissue, nonneoplastic brain tissue, or PBMCs (not recorded which). The sequence came from a human donor with low-grade glioma or glioblastoma, undergoing nonglioma brain surgery, or in good health (not recorded which).

Written as DNA, the CDR3 is TGCGCCAGCAGCTGGGGACGGTCCTACGAGCAGTACTTC. This gives the protein CASSWGRSYEQYF. J is TRBJ2-7 and V is TRBV5-1; D may match TRBD1 or TRBD2 (5 bases each). Between the trimmed V and J ends, which lost 3 bases and 1 base, there was a span of 8 bases. The CDR3 totals 13 residues. Germline loops: CDR1 SGHRS, CDR2 YFSETQ.